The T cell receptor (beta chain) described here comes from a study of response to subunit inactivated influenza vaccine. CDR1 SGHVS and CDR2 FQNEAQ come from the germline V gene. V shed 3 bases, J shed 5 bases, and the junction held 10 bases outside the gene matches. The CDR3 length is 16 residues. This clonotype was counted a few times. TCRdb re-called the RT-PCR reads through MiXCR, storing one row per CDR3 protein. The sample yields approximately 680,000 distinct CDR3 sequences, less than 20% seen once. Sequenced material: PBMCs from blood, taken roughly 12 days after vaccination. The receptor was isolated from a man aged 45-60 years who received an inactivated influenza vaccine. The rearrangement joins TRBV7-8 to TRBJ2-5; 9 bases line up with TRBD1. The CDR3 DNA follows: TGTGCCAGCAGCTTTTTCGACAGGGGGGTCCAGGAGACCCAGTACTTC. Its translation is CASSFFDRGVQETQYF.